These 2 T cell receptor beta chains originate from one sample sequenced in a study of fetal regulatory T cell absence and autoimmunity. This table comes from immunoSEQ multiplex PCR, and its TCRdb copy is limited to in-frame clones, with some not included. The data hold some 44,000 clones, with approximately 80% observed a single time. The sample comprised cord blood. The receptor source for this set is a newborn boy with IPEX syndrome.

The chain couples TRBV27 to TRBJ2-7; 8 bases agree with TRBD1. V was pared by 4 bases and J by 3 bases, with 11 bases of the junction left unmatched. From germline, CDR1 is MNHEY and CDR2 SMNVEV (reference sequence). The CDR3 length is 16 residues. The CDR3, as DNA: TGTGCCAGCAGTTCGGGACACCCCGGGACAGGCTACGAGCAGTACTTC. It translates to CASSSGHPGTGYEQYF.

V gene TRBV27 combines with J gene TRBJ2-7; TRBD2 matches 7 bases. CDR1 and CDR2 (germline): MNHEY, SMNVEV (reference sequence). There are 16 residues in the CDR3. The ends lost 4 bases at V and 1 base at J; junction bases unmatched: 10. The CDR3 region has the DNA TGTGCCAGCAGTTCCCCAAGCCGGGGGGTTTCCTACGAGCAGTACTTC. It specifies CASSSPSRGVSYEQYF.